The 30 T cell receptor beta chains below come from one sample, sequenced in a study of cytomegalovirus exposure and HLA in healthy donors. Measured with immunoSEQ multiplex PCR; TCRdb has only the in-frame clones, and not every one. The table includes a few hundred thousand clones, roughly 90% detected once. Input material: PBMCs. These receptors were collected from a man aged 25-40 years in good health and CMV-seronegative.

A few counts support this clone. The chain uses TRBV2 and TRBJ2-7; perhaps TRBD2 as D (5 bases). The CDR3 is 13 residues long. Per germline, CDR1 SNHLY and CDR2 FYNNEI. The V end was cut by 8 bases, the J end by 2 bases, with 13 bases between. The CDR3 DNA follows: TGTGCCAGCCTGAGGACGGGAACCTACGAGCAGTACTTC. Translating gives CASLRTGTYEQYF.

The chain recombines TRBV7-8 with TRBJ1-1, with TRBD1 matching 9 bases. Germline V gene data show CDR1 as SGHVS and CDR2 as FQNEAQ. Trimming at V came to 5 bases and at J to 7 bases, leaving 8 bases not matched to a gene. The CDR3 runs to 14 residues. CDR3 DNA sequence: TGTGCCAGCAGCAGCCGGGACAGGGACGTTGAAGCTTTCTTT. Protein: CASSSRDRDVEAFF.

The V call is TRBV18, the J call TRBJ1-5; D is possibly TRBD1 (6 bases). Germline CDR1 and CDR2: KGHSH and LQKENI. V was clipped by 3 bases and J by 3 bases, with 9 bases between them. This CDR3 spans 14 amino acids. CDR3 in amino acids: CASSPDRNNQPQHF. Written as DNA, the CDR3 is TGTGCCAGCTCACCTGACAGGAACAATCAGCCCCAGCATTTT.

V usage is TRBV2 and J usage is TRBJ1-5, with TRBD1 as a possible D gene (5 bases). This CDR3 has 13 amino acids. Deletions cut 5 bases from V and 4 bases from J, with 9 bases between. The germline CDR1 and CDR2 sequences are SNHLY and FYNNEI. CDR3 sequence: CASSRQLNQPQHF. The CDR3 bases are TGTGCCAGCAGTCGACAGCTTAATCAGCCCCAGCATTTT.

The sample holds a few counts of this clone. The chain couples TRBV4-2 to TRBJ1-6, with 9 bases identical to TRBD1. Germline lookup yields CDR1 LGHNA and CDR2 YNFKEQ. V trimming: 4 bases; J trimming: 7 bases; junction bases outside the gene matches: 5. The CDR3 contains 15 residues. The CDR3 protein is CASSPTDRGNSPLHF. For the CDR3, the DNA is TGTGCCAGCAGCCCTACGGACAGGGGAAATTCACCCCTCCACTTT.

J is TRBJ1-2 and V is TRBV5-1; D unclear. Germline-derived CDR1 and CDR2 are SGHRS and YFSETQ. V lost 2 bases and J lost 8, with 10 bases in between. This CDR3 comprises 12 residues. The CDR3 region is CASSLGEGGYTF. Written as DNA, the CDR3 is TGCGCCAGCAGCTTAGGTGAGGGAGGCTACACCTTC. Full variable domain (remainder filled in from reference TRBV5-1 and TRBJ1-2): KAGVTQTPRYLIKTRGQQVTLSCSPISGHRSVSWYQQTPGQGLQFLFEYFSETQRNKGNFPGRFSGRQFSNSRSEMNVSTLELGDSALYLCASSLGEGGYTFGSGTRLTVV.

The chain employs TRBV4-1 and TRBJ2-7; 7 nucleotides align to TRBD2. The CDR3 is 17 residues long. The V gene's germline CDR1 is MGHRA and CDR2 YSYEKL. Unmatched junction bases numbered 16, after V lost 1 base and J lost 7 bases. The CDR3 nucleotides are TGCGCCAGCAGCCAAGGGGCGGGGGTCCCCCGGGGGAGAGAGCAGTACTTC. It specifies CASSQGAGVPRGREQYF.

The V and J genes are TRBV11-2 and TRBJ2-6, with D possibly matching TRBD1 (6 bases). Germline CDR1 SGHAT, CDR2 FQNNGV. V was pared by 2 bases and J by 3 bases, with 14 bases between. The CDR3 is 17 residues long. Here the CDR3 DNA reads TGTGCCAGCAGCTTATACGGACAGATCGGTGGGGCCAACGTCCTGACTTTC. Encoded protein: CASSLYGQIGGANVLTF. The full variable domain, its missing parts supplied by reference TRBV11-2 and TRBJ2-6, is EAGVAQSPRYKIIEKRQSVAFWCNPISGHATLYWYQQILGQGPKLLIQFQNNGVVDDSQLPKDRFSAERLKGVDSTLKIQPAKLEDSAVYLCASSLYGQIGGANVLTFGAGSRLTVL.

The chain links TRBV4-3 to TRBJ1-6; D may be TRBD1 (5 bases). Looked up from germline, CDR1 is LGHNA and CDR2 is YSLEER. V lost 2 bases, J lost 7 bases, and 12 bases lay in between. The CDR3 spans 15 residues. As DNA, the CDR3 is TGCGCCAGCAGCCAAAGTAGGGGTGCGAATTCACCCCTCCACTTT. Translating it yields CASSQSRGANSPLHF.

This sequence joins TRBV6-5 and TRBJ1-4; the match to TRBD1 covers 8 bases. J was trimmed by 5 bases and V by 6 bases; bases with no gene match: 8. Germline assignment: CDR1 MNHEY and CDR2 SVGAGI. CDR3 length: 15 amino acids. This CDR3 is CASRDGTGSNEKLFF. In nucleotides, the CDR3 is TGTGCCAGCAGAGACGGGACAGGAAGCAATGAAAAACTGTTTTTT.

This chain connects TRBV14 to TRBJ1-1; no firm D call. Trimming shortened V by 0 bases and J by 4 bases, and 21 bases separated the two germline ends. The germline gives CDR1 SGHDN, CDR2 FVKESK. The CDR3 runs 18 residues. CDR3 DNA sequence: TGTGCCAGCAGCCAAGAAAGGGTCAGGAACTCGGAGGGCACTGAAGCTTTCTTT. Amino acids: CASSQERVRNSEGTEAFF.

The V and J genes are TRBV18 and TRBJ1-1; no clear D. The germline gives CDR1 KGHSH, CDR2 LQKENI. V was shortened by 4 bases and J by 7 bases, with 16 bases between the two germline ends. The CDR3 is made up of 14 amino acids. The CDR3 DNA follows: TGTGCCAGCTCACTATCAATTGCGGAGGGTGAAGCTTTCTTT. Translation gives CASSLSIAEGEAFF. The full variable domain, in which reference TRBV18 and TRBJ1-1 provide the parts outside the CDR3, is NAGVMQNPRHLVRRRGQEARLRCSPMKGHSHVYWYRQLPEEGLKFMVYLQKENIIDESGMPKERFSAEFPKEGPSILRIQQVVRGDSAAYFCASSLSIAEGEAFFGQGTRLTVV.

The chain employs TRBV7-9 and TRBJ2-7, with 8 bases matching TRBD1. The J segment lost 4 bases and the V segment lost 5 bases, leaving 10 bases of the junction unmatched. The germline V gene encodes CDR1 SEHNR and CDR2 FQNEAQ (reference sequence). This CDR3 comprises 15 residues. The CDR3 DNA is TGTGCCAGCAGCAACCCGGGACAGGCTCAATACGAGCAGTACTTC. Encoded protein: CASSNPGQAQYEQYF.

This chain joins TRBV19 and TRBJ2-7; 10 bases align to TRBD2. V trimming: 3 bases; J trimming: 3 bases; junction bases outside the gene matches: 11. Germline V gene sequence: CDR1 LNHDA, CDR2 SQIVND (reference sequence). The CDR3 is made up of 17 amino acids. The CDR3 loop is CASSMRRLAGDNYEQYF. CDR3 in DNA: TGTGCCAGTAGTATGCGTAGACTAGCGGGCGATAACTACGAGCAGTACTTC.

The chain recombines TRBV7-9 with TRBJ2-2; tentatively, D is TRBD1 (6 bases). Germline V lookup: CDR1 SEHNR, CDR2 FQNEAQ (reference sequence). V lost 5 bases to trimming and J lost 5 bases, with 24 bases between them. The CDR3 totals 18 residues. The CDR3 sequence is CASSPSSGQTWRTGELFF. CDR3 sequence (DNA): TGTGCCAGCAGCCCCTCATCAGGACAGACGTGGAGGACCGGGGAGCTGTTTTTT.

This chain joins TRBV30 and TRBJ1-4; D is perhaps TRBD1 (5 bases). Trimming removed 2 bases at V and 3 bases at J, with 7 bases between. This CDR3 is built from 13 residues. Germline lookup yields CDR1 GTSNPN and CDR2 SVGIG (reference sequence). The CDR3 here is CAWSRQPNEKLFF. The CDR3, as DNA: TGTGCCTGGAGTCGACAGCCTAATGAAAAACTGTTTTTT.

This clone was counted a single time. The CDR3 reads CASSLGRAVNTEAFF. In DNA, the CDR3 is TGTGCCAGCAGCTTAGGCAGGGCGGTGAACACTGAAGCTTTCTTT. The chain combines TRBV11-1 with TRBJ1-1, with a weak D call TRBD1 (5 bases). V gave up 1 base and J gave up 0 bases, with 9 bases separating them. Germline lookup yields CDR1 SGHAT and CDR2 FQDESV (reference sequence). The CDR3 sequence is 15 residues long.

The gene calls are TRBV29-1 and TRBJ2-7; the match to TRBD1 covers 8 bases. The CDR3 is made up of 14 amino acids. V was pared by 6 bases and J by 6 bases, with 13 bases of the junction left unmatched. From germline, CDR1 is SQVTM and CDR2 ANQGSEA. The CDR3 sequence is CSVTDREVRREQYF. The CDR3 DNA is TGCAGCGTGACGGACAGGGAAGTGAGGCGCGAGCAGTACTTC.

The CDR3 DNA follows: TGTGCCAGCGATAGACAGGGGGCCGGCCAGCCCCAGCATTTT. Translating it yields CASDRQGAGQPQHF. The chain carries TRBV2 and TRBJ1-5; TRBD1 agrees at 10 bases. Germline assignment: CDR1 SNHLY and CDR2 FYNNEI. The trim removed 8 bases at V and 7 bases at J, leaving 8 bases unmatched. This CDR3 region has 14 residues.

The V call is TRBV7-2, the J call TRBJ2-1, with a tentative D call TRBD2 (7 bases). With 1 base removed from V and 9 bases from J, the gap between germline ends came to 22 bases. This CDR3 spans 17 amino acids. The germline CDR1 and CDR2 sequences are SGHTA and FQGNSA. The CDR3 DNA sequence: TGTGCCAGCAGCTTAGGCTCCTCGCGGGGGCTGGCGGGTGAGCAGTTCTTC. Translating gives CASSLGSSRGLAGEQFF.

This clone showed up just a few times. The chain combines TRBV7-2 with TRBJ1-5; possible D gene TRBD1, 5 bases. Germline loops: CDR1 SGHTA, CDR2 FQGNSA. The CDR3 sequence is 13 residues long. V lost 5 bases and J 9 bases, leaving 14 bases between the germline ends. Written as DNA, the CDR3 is TGTGCCAGCAGCCAAGACAGCCTAGGGCCCCAGCATTTT. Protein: CASSQDSLGPQHF.

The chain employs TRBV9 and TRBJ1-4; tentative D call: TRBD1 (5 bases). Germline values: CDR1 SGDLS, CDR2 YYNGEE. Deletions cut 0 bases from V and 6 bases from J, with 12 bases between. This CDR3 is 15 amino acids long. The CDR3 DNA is TGTGCCAGCAGCGTAGGTCAGGGATTCGATGAAAAACTGTTTTTT. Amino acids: CASSVGQGFDEKLFF.

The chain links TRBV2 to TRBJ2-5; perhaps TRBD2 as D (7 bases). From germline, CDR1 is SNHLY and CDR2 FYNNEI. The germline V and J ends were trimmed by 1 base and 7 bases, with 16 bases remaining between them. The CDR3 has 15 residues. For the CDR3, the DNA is TGTGCCAGCAGTGAAGGCGGGGGCGCCTCAGGGACCCAGTACTTC. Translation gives CASSEGGGASGTQYF.

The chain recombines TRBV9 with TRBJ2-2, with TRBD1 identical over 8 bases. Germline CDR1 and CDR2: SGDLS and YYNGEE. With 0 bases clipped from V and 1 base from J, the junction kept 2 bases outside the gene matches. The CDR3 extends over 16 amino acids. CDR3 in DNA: TGTGCCAGCAGCGTAGGCGGACAGGGGAACACCGGGGAGCTGTTTTTT. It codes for CASSVGGQGNTGELFF. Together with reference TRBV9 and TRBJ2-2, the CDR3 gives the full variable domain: DSGVTQTPKHLITATGQRVTLRCSPRSGDLSVYWYQQSLDQGLQFLIQYYNGEERAKGNILERFSAQQFPDLHSELNLSSLELGDSALYFCASSVGGQGNTGELFFGEGSRLTVL.

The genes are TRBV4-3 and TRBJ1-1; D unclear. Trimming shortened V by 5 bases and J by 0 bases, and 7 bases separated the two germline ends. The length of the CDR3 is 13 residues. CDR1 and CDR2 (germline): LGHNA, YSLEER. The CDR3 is CASSIHLNTEAFF. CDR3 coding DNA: TGCGCCAGCAGCATACACCTGAACACTGAAGCTTTCTTT.

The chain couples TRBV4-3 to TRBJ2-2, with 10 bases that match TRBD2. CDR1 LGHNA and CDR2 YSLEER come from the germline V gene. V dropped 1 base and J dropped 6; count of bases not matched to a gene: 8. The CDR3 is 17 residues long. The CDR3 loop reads CASSQGEASGGPGELFF. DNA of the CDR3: TGCGCCAGCAGCCAAGGGGAGGCTAGCGGGGGACCCGGGGAGCTGTTTTTT.

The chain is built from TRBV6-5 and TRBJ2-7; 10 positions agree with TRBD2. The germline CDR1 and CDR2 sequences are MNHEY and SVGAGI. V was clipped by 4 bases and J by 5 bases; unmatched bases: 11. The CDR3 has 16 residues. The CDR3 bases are TGTGCCAGCAGTTCACCTCCGGGACTAGCGCGCCACGAGCAGTACTTC. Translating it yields CASSSPPGLARHEQYF.

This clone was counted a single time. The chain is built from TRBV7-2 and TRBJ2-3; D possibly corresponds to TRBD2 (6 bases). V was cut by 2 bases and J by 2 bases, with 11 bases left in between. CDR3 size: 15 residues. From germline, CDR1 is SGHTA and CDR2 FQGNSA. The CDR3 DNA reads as TGTGCCAGCAGCTTAAGTGGGGGGATCACAGATACGCAGTATTTT. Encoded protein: CASSLSGGITDTQYF.

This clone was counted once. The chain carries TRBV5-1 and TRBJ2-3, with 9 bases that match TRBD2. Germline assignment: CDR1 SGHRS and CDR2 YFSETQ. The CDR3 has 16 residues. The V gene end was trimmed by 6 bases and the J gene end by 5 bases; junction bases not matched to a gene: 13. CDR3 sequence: CASTPWAGGPRDTQYF. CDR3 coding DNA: TGCGCCAGCACCCCTTGGGCGGGGGGGCCGAGAGATACGCAGTATTTT. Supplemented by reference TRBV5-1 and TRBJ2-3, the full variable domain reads KAGVTQTPRYLIKTRGQQVTLSCSPISGHRSVSWYQQTPGQGLQFLFEYFSETQRNKGNFPGRFSGRQFSNSRSEMNVSTLELGDSALYLCASTPWAGGPRDTQYFGPGTRLTVL.

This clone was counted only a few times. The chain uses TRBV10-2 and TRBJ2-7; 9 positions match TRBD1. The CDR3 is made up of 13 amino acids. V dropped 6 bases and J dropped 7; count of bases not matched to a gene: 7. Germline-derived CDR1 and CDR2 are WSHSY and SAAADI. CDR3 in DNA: TGCGCCAGCAGGTCGGGACAGGGTGGAGAGCAGTACTTC. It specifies CASRSGQGGEQYF.